This T cell receptor (beta chain) was recovered during a study of blood T cell repertoires in COVID-19. Sequenced by immunoSEQ multiplex PCR; TCRdb stores in-frame clones only, minus some. The sample has roughly 93,000 clones, about nine tenths seen once. V lost 5 bases and J lost 5; bases outside the gene matches: 7. Germline CDR1 SGHVS, CDR2 FQNEAQ. The CDR3 loop spans 14 amino acids. The source material was peripheral blood. This TCR was sampled from a human donor in a cohort sampled during active COVID-19. The V call is TRBV7-8, the J call TRBJ1-1; 8 positions match TRBD1. CDR3 amino acids: CASSPQGVITEAFF. The CDR3 DNA is TGTGCCAGCAGCCCACAGGGGGTTATAACTGAAGCTTTCTTT. Combining the CDR3 with reference TRBV7-8 and TRBJ1-1 gives the whole variable domain GAGVSQSPRYKVAKRGQDVALRCDPISGHVSLFWYQQALGQGPEFLTYFQNEAQLDKSGLPSDRFFAERPEGSVSTLKIQRTQQEDSAVYLCASSPQGVITEAFFGQGTRLTVV.